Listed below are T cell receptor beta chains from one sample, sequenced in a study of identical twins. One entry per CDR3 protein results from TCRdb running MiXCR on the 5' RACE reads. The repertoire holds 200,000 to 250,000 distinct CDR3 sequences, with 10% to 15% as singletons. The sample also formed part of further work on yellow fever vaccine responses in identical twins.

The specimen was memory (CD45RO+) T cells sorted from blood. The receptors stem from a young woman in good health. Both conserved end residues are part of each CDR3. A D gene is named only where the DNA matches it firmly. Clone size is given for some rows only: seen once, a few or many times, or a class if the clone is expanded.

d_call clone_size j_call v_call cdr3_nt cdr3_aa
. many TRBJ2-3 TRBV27 TGTGCCAGCAGAGTTCGGGACTTTAGCACAGATACGCAGTATTTT CASRVRDFSTDTQYF
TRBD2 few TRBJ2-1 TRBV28 TGTGCCAGCAGTTTGGCGGGGCTAGCGGGTAACAATGAGCAGTTCTTC CASSLAGLAGNNEQFF
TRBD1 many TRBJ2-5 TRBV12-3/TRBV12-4 TGTGCCAGCAGACCGGACAGGGAGGTAGAGACCCAGTACTTC CASRPDREVETQYF
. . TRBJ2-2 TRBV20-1 TGCTGTGCTAGAGATCGGGTAGCAGTGAACACCGGGGAGCTGTTTTTT CCARDRVAVNTGELFF
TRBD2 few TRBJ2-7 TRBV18 TGTGCCAGCTCACCACCAGCGGGGTCCTACGAGCAGTACTTC CASSPPAGSYEQYF
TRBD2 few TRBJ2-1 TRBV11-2 TGTGCCAGCAGCCCGAGGACTAGCGGATTACGGAGGGATGAGCAGTTCTTC CASSPRTSGLRRDEQFF
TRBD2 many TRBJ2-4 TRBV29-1 TGCAGCGTTTCGGGGGAGGGAGCCAAAAACATTCAGTACTTC CSVSGEGAKNIQYF
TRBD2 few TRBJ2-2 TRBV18 TGTGCCAGCTCACCAACCGGGGGGAGTGCCGGGGAGCTGTTTTTT CASSPTGGSAGELFF
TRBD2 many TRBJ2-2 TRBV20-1 TGCAGTGCTAGAGACGGATCTAGCGGGGTTTACACCGGGGAGCTGTTTTTT CSARDGSSGVYTGELFF
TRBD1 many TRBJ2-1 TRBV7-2 TGTGCCAGCACGCCGCGATCGAGGACAGGCTCCTACAATGAGCAGTTCTTC CASTPRSRTGSYNEQFF
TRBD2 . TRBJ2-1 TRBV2 TGTGCCAGCAGTGGGCTAGCGGGAGGGATTATGGCCTACAATGAGCAGTTCTTC CASSGLAGGIMAYNEQFF
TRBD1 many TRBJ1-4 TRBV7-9 TGTGCCAGCAGCTCCAGGGGGCGGTCTGAAAAACTGTTTTTT CASSSRGRSEKLFF
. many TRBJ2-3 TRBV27 TGTGCCAGCAGACCCGGGGTAGCGGGCACAGATACGCAGTATTTT CASRPGVAGTDTQYF
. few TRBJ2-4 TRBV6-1 TGTGCCAGCAATCCAGGTCAGGGAAACATTCAGTACTTC CASNPGQGNIQYF
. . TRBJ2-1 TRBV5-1 TGCGCCAGCAGCTCGGCGTCTTGGGGTGAGCAGTTCTTC CASSSASWGEQFF
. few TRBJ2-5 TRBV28 TGTGCCAGCAGGGTCCCGAGGTACCAAGAGACCCAGTACTTC CASRVPRYQETQYF
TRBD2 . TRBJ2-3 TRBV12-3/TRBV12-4 TGTGCCAGCAGTTGGTATTCCGGGGGGGCGACAGATACGCAGTATTTT CASSWYSGGATDTQYF
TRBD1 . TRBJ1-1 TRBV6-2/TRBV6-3 TGTGCCAGCCAGGGGGGGCACAGGAACACTGAAGCTTTCTTT CASQGGHRNTEAFF
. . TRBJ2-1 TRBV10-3 TGTGCCACCGATGGGGCGGTCAACAATGAGCAGTTCTTC CATDGAVNNEQFF
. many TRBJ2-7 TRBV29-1 TGCAGCGTTGAGACCTCGACCTACGAGCAGTACTTC CSVETSTYEQYF